The 12 T cell receptor beta chains reported below all come from one sample, sequenced in a study of spatial heterogeneity in lung cancer. Study results and limitations: Counts of expanded intratumoral alpha and beta TCRs tracked tumor mutation counts.

These receptors have no known antigen. TCRdb reprocessed the 5' RACE reads via MiXCR and lists one record per CDR3 protein. There are 3,000 to 4,000 distinct CDR3 sequences in the sample; about a quarter occur only once, and about 14% lies in the top ten. Time point given: sample taken at primary tumor resection. The source was lung tumor tissue, collected at surgery. The receptors here all came from a male donor with early-stage non-small cell lung cancer.

By share, this clonotype counts as medium-sized (0.01 to 0.1%). This beta chain was picked up by a library intended for alpha chains and is off target, so its count carries little meaning. The chain has TRBV4-2 and TRBJ2-1; D not resolved. This CDR3 spans 14 amino acids. Germline CDR1 LGHNA, CDR2 YNFKEQ. The ends were cut back, 4 bases at V and 8 bases at J, with 15 bases in the middle. The CDR3: CASSRDAELDEQFF. The CDR3, as DNA: TGTGCCAGCAGCCGCGATGCCGAGCTCGATGAGCAGTTCTTC.

By share of the sample, this clonotype is medium-sized. With the library built for alpha chains, this beta chain is off target and its frequency is not meaningful. The rearrangement links TRBV6-1 to TRBJ1-6, with D unclear. The CDR3 contains 13 residues. V was shortened by 6 bases and J by 3 bases, with 6 bases between the two germline ends. The V gene's germline CDR1 is MNHNS and CDR2 SASEGT. CDR3 nucleotides: TGTGCCAGCAGGGATGGCTATAATTCACCCCTCCACTTT. This codes for CASRDGYNSPLHF.

About this clonotype: This beta chain was picked up by a library intended for alpha chains and is off target, so its count carries little meaning. The gene calls are TRBV11-2 and TRBJ2-1; TRBD2 aligns across 8 bases. Germline-derived CDR1 and CDR2 are SGHAT and FQNNGV. This CDR3 contains 15 residues. J was trimmed by 3 bases and V by 4 bases; bases with no gene match: 5. The CDR3 is CASSSRGGDYNEQFF. The CDR3 DNA follows: TGTGCCAGCAGCTCCCGGGGGGGCGACTACAATGAGCAGTTCTTC.

This clonotype is medium-sized in the sample. Since the library was made to target alpha chains, this beta chain is a stray read and its abundance is not meaningful. This chain uses TRBV6-1 with TRBJ2-7; TRBD1 aligns across 10 bases. V was pared by 3 bases and J by 9 bases, with 8 bases of the junction left unmatched. Germline V gene data show CDR1 as MNHNS and CDR2 as SASEGT. This CDR3 is 14 amino acids long. The CDR3 DNA reads TGTGCCAGCAGTGACCCGGGACAGGGGCCTTGGCAGTACTTC. This encodes CASSDPGQGPWQYF.

This clonotype is termed medium-sized. This beta chain slipped into a library made for alpha chains as a stray read, so its size is not meaningful. CDR3 sequence (DNA): TGTGCTAGTGGTTTTGGGACCCCCCCCAATGAGCAGTTCTTC. Protein product: CASGFGTPPNEQFF. The chain employs TRBV12-5 and TRBJ2-1; the D gene could be TRBD1 or TRBD2 (5 bases each). There are 14 residues in the CDR3. With 3 bases removed from V and 6 bases from J, the gap between germline ends came to 12 bases. Germline CDR1 reads LGHNT; CDR2 reads FRNRAP. The full variable domain, with the rest looked up from reference TRBV12-5 and TRBJ2-1, is DARVTQTPRHKVTEMGQEVTMRCQPILGHNTVFWYRQTMMQGLELLAYFRNRAPLDDSGMPKDRFSAEMPDATLATLKIQPSEPRDSAVYFCASGFGTPPNEQFFGPGTRLTVL.

Notes on this clonotype: This beta chain was picked up by a library intended for alpha chains and is off target, so its count carries little meaning. V usage is TRBV4-1 and J usage is TRBJ1-1; 9 nucleotides match TRBD1. With 5 bases clipped from V and 1 base from J, the junction kept 2 bases outside the gene matches. Germline lookup yields CDR1 MGHRA and CDR2 YSYEKL. This CDR3 region has 14 residues. The DNA for the CDR3 is TGCGCCAGCAGCGGGACAGGGAAGAACACTGAAGCTTTCTTT. Translating gives CASSGTGKNTEAFF.

Many counts were recorded for this clonotype. Little can be read into the size of this beta chain, an off-target read in a library designed for alpha chains. The chain couples TRBV10-3 to TRBJ2-2; 10 nucleotides agree with TRBD1. Trimming removed 6 bases from V and 4 bases from J; junction bases left unmatched: 5. Germline V lookup: CDR1 ENHRY, CDR2 SYGVKD. This CDR3 has 15 residues. CDR3: CAISRQGASTGELFF. The CDR3 region has the DNA TGTGCCATCAGCCGACAGGGGGCAAGCACCGGGGAGCTGTTTTTT.

In its sample, this clonotype ranks as medium-sized. This beta chain came through as a stray read in a library set up for alpha chains, and its size says little. The chain couples TRBV7-2 to TRBJ1-2; D uncertain. CDR1 is SGHTA and CDR2 is FQGNSA in the germline V gene. This CDR3 spans 13 amino acids. Trimming removed 0 bases from V and 4 bases from J, with 6 bases in between. The CDR3 spells CASSLAEGYGYTF. In DNA, the CDR3 is TGTGCCAGCAGCTTAGCCGAAGGCTATGGCTACACCTTC.

Remarks on this clonotype: A library made for alpha chains picked up this beta chain off target, so its size means little. The chain is built from TRBV10-1 and TRBJ1-1; possible D gene TRBD1, 5 bases. Trimming took 3 bases from V and 3 from J, leaving 17 bases between them. Per the germline V gene, CDR1 is WNHNN and CDR2 is SYGVQD (reference sequence). The CDR3 sequence is 16 residues long. CDR3 protein: CASSENRWGRDTEAFF. DNA for the CDR3: TGCGCCAGCAGTGAAAATCGTTGGGGCCGTGACACTGAAGCTTTCTTT.

This clonotype is labeled as medium-sized (0.01 to 0.1%). The library was designed around alpha chains, so this beta chain is a stray read whose abundance carries little weight. This CDR3 reads CASSLAGGPNEQFF. The CDR3 DNA follows: TGTGCCAGCAGCTTAGCGGGGGGGCCCAATGAGCAGTTCTTC. The chain is built from TRBV7-2 and TRBJ2-1; D might be TRBD2 (7 bases). The germline V gene has CDR1 SGHTA and CDR2 FQGNSA. The CDR3 has 14 amino acids. Deletions cut 0 bases from V and 6 bases from J, with 9 bases between.

Within the sample, this clonotype is medium-sized. This beta chain is a stray read from a library made for alpha chains; its abundance is not meaningful. The chain employs TRBV12-3 or TRBV12-4 and TRBJ1-5; perhaps TRBD1 as D (5 bases). There are 15 residues in the CDR3. The ends were cut back, 5 bases at V and 9 bases at J, with 20 bases in the middle. Here the CDR3 reads CASSITQGGHRPQHF. DNA of the CDR3: TGTGCCAGCAGTATTACCCAGGGAGGTCATCGGCCCCAGCATTTT.

Points on this clonotype: For a library built for alpha chains, this beta chain is a stray read; little rests on its size. The chain is built from TRBV7-2 and TRBJ2-5, with 8 bases identical to TRBD2. Losses at the gene ends were 4 bases for V and 4 bases for J; bases not matched to a gene: 8. CDR1 SGHTA and CDR2 FQGNSA come from the germline V gene. This CDR3 contains 15 residues. The CDR3 bases are TGTGCCAGCAGCTCCTACCAAACTAGCGGAGAGACCCAGTACTTC. It yields the protein CASSSYQTSGETQYF.